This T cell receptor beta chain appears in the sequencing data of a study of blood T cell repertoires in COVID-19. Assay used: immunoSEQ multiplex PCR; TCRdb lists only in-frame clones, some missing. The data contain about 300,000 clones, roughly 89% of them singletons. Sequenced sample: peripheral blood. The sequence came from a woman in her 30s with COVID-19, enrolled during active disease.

The CDR3 loop is CASSAFRDRVNEQFF. The CDR3, as DNA: TGTGCCAGCAGCGCTTTCCGGGACAGGGTTAACGAGCAGTTCTTC. The chain links TRBV9 to TRBJ2-1; 9 bases fit TRBD1. Germline V CDR1 and CDR2: SGDLS, YYNGEE. V gave up 3 bases and J gave up 10 bases; unmatched junction bases: 11. The length of the CDR3 is 15 residues.